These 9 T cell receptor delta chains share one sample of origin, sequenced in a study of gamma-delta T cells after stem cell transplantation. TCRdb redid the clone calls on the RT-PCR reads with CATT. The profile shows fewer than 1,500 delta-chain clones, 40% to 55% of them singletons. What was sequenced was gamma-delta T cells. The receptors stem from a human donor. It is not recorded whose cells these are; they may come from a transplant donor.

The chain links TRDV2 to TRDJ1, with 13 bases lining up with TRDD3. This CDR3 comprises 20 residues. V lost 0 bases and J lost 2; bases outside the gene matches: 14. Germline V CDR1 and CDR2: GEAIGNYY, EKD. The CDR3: CACDTIQGVLGDTGTDKLIF. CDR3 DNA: TGTGCCTGTGACACCATTCAAGGCGTACTGGGGGATACGGGGACCGATAAACTCATCTTT.

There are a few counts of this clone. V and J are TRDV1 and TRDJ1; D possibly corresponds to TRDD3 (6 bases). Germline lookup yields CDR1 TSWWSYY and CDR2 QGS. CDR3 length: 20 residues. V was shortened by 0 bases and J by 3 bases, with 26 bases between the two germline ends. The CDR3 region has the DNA TGTGCTCTTGGGGAACTGTGGACCCTTTTTTTGGCTGGGGTCTCCGATAAACTCATCTTT. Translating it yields CALGELWTLFLAGVSDKLIF.

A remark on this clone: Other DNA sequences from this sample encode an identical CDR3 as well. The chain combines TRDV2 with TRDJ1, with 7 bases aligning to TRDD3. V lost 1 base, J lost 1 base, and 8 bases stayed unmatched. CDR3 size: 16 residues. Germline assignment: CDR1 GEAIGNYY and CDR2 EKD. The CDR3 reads CACDTLGATGTDKLIF. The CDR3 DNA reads TGTGCCTGTGACACTCTGGGGGCTACGGGCACCGATAAACTCATCTTT.

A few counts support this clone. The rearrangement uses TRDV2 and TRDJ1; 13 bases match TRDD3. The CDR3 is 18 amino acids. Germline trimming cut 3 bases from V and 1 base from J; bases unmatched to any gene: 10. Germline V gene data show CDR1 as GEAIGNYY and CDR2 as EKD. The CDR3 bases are TGTGCCTGTGACGCCGTTACTGGGGGATACGCGGGCACCGATAAACTCATCTTT. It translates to CACDAVTGGYAGTDKLIF.

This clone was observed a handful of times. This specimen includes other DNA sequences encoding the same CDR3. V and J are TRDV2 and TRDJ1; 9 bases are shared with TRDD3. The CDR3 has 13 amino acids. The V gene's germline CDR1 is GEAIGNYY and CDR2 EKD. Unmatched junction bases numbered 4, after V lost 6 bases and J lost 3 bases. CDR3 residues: CACWGIGADKLIF. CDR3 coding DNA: TGTGCCTGTTGGGGGATAGGCGCCGATAAACTCATCTTT.

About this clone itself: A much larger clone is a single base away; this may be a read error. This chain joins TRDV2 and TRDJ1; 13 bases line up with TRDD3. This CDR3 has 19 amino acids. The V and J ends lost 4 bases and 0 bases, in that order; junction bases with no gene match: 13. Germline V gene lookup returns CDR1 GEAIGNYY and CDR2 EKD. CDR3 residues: CACEPVLGDTPKYTDKLIF. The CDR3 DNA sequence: TGTGCCTGTGAACCGGTACTGGGGGATACGCCCAAATACACCGATAAACTCATCTTT.

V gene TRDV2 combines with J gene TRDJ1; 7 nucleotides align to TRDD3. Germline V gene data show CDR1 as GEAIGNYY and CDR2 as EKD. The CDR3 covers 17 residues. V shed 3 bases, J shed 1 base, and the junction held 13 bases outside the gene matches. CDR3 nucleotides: TGTGCCTGTGACGCTATACTGGGGCCGACTTCCACCGATAAACTCATCTTT. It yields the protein CACDAILGPTSTDKLIF.

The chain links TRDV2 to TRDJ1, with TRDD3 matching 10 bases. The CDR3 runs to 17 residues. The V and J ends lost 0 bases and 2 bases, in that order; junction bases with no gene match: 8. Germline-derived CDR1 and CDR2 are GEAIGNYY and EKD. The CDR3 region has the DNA TGTGCCTGTGACACCCTCGAGGGGGATACGAGGACCGATAAACTCATCTTT. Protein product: CACDTLEGDTRTDKLIF.

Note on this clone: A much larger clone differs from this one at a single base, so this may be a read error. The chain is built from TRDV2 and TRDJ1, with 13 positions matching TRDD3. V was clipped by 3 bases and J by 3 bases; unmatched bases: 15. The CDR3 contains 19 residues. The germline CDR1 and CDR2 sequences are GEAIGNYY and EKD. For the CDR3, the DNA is TGTGCCTGTGACCCGGTACTGGGGGATACGCCCAAATACGCCGATAAACTCATCTTT. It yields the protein CACDPVLGDTPKYADKLIF.